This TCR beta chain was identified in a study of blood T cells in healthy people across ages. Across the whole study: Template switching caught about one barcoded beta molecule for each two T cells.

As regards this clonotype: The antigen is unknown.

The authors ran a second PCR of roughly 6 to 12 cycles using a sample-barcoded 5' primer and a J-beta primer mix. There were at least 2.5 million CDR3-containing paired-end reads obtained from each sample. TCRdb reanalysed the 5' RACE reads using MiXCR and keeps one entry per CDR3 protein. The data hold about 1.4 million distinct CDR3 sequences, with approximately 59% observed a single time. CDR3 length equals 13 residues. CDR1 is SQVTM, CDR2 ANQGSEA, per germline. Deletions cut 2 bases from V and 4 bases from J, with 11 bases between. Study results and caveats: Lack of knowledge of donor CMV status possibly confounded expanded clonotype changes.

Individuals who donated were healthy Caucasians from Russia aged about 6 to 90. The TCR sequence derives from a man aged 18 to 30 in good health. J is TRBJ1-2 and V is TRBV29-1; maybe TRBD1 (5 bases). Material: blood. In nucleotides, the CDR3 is TGCAGCGTTGAACATGCAGGGCGCTATGGCTACACCTTC. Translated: CSVEHAGRYGYTF.